The 14 T cell receptor beta chains listed next were all sequenced from one sample in a study of blood T cell repertoires in COVID-19 (dated by TCRdb to about 2020). The library was prepared using the immunoSEQ multiplex PCR assay. TCRdb limited this immuneACCESS table to in-frame rearrangements with V and J called. A share of clones is missing; checked studies link under half to unresolved V genes, and the rest is unexplained. Present in this sample are some 110,000 clones, 80% to 85% of which were seen just once. The biggest ten clones account for 3.5% to 4% of the sample. The sequenced sample was PBMCs or T cells enriched from blood (not recorded which). These receptors were obtained from a woman under 40 who had recovered from COVID-19.

The rearrangement uses TRBV7-2 and TRBJ2-1; TRBD2 agrees at 9 bases. The CDR3 has 15 amino acids. Looked up from germline, CDR1 is SGHTA and CDR2 is FQGNSA. Trimming cost V 4 bases and J 6 bases; bases outside gene matches: 7. The CDR3 sequence: CASSSWTSEINEQFF. The CDR3 DNA is TGTGCCAGCAGCTCTTGGACTAGCGAGATCAATGAGCAGTTCTTC. The variable domain in full, completed from reference TRBV7-2 and TRBJ2-1, reads GAGVSQSPSNKVTEKGKDVELRCDPISGHTALYWYRQSLGQGLEFLIYFQGNSAPDKSGLPSDRFSAERTGGSVSTLTIQRTQQEDSAVYLCASSSWTSEINEQFFGPGTRLTVL.

V and J are TRBV18 and TRBJ2-7; D is unclear. The CDR3 spans 13 residues. Trimming took off 4 bases at V and 0 bases at J, with 7 bases between the two ends. Germline V gene lookup returns CDR1 KGHSH and CDR2 LQKENI. CDR3 DNA: TGTGCCAGCTCACGGGCCCACTCCTACGAGCAGTACTTC. This codes for CASSRAHSYEQYF.

The V gene is TRBV7-2, the J gene TRBJ2-5; D unresolved. Trimming removed 6 bases from V and 2 bases from J, with 10 bases in between. The germline gives CDR1 SGHTA, CDR2 FQGNSA. The CDR3 length is 13 residues. The chain's CDR3 is CASSHDSQETQYF. The CDR3 DNA sequence: TGTGCCAGCAGTCACGACTCGCAAGAGACCCAGTACTTC.

The chain uses TRBV3-1 (or the pseudogene TRBV3-2) and TRBJ2-1; TRBD2 agrees at 11 bases. Germline V gene lookup returns CDR1 LGHDT and CDR2 YNNKEL (reference sequence). V trimming: 1 base; J trimming: 10 bases; junction bases outside the gene matches: 12. The CDR3 has 17 amino acids. The CDR3 sequence: CASSQGLTSGARGEQFF. The CDR3 DNA is TGTGCCAGCAGCCAAGGCCTGACTAGCGGGGCGCGGGGAGAGCAGTTCTTC.

J is TRBJ2-2 and V is TRBV5-4, with D possibly matching TRBD2 (6 bases). CDR3 size: 16 residues. Germline loops: CDR1 SGHNT, CDR2 YYREEE (reference sequence). V was trimmed by 1 base and J by 0 bases, leaving 10 bases between them. The chain's CDR3 is CASSLPSGANTGELFF. The CDR3 DNA sequence: TGTGCCAGCAGCTTGCCTTCGGGGGCGAACACCGGGGAGCTGTTTTTT.

The rearrangement joins TRBV5-1 to TRBJ2-3; 8 bases match TRBD2. The CDR3 has 16 residues. The germline V gene has CDR1 SGHRS and CDR2 YFSETQ. The junction had 9 bases not matched to a gene; V was cut back by 3 bases and J by 3 bases. CDR3 DNA sequence: TGCGCCAGCAGCTCGAATAGCGGGATGGGGACAGATACGCAGTATTTT. Encoded protein: CASSSNSGMGTDTQYF.

This chain joins TRBV19 and TRBJ2-5, with D possibly TRBD1 on 5 matching bases. The CDR3 spans 13 residues. Trimming stripped 3 bases from V and 5 bases from J, with 10 bases between. Germline V gives CDR1 LNHDA, CDR2 SQIVND (reference sequence). CDR3 protein: CASSMARAETQYF. The CDR3, as DNA: TGTGCCAGTAGTATGGCCAGGGCGGAGACCCAGTACTTC. The full variable domain, with the rest looked up from reference TRBV19 and TRBJ2-5, is DGGITQSPKYLFRKEGQNVTLSCEQNLNHDAMYWYRQDPGQGLRLIYYSQIVNDFQKGDIAEGYSVSREKKESFPLTVTSAQKNPTAFYLCASSMARAETQYFGPGTRLLVL.

The rearrangement uses TRBV21-1 and TRBJ1-5; no check of the table's D call, TRBD1, against the DNA was made. TRBV21-1 is assigned pseudogene status. This CDR3 spans 14 amino acids. The CDR3 here is CASSKQGRNQPQHF. CDR3 nucleotides: TGTGCCAGCAGCAAACAGGGGCGCAATCAGCCCCAGCATTTT.

The genes are TRBV2 and TRBJ2-5; weak D call: TRBD1 (7 bases). Germline CDR1 is SNHLY and CDR2 is FYNNEI. This CDR3 has 15 amino acids. V was cut by 4 bases and J by 4 bases, with 16 bases left in between. As DNA, the CDR3 is TGTGCCAGCAGTGTACACTCAGGGGGAGGAGAGACCCAGTACTTC. Translation: CASSVHSGGGETQYF.

The chain couples TRBV28 to TRBJ1-2, with D possibly being TRBD1 (6 bases). Between the trimmed V and J ends, which lost 6 bases and 8 bases, there was a span of 16 bases. CDR3 length: 13 amino acids. Germline CDR1 reads MDHEN; CDR2 reads SYDVKM. The CDR3 DNA is TGTGCCAGCAGAGAGACAGGCTATGGCGGCTACACCTTC. It is translated as CASRETGYGGYTF.

Here the CDR3 reads CASSLSGVETQYF. As DNA, the CDR3 is TGTGCCAGCAGTTTATCAGGGGTTGAGACCCAGTACTTC. V gene TRBV28 combines with J gene TRBJ2-5; D is possibly TRBD1 (6 bases). This CDR3 region has 13 residues. V was shortened by 1 base and J by 5 bases, with 8 bases between the two germline ends. Germline CDR1 is MDHEN and CDR2 is SYDVKM.

This chain connects TRBV7-2 to TRBJ2-1; a possible D gene is TRBD2 (6 bases). Germline V CDR1 and CDR2: SGHTA, FQGNSA. Trimming took off 0 bases at V and 5 bases at J, with 14 bases between the two ends. The CDR3 spans 16 residues. CDR3: CASSLAYGSSHNEQFF. DNA for the CDR3: TGTGCCAGCAGCTTAGCTTACGGGAGTTCCCACAATGAGCAGTTCTTC. The full variable domain, completed using reference TRBV7-2 and TRBJ2-1, is GAGVSQSPSNKVTEKGKDVELRCDPISGHTALYWYRQSLGQGLEFLIYFQGNSAPDKSGLPSDRFSAERTGGSVSTLTIQRTQQEDSAVYLCASSLAYGSSHNEQFFGPGTRLTVL.

This sequence joins TRBV10-3 and TRBJ1-6; 8 bases match TRBD1. V shed 10 bases, J shed 10 bases, and the junction held 9 bases outside the gene matches. The CDR3 has 13 amino acids. Germline V gene sequence: CDR1 ENHRY, CDR2 SYGVKD. CDR3 loop: CATTDRERSPLHF. CDR3 nucleotides: TGTGCCACCACGGACAGGGAGCGGTCACCCCTCCACTTT.

The chain recombines TRBV28 with TRBJ1-4; TRBD1 matches 9 bases. Germline V gene data show CDR1 as MDHEN and CDR2 as SYDVKM. The CDR3 contains 15 residues. With 5 bases clipped from V and 8 bases from J, the junction kept 9 bases outside the gene matches. The CDR3 DNA reads as TGTGCCAGCAGTCCAAACAGGGGGCGACGAGAAAAACTGTTTTTT. As protein: CASSPNRGRREKLFF.